Each of the 27 T cell receptor beta chains below was sequenced from the same sample in a study of T cell responses to AZD1222 COVID-19 vaccine. The table came from immunoSEQ multiplex PCR; TCRdb's copy has only in-frame clones and leaves some out. The data contain 110,000 or so clones, around 83% of them seen just once; the ten biggest clones take up 15% to 20%. The sequenced sample was peripheral blood, obtained 28 days after the second AZD1222 dose. These receptors all stem from an adult who received the AZD1222 COVID-19 vaccine.

The chain has TRBV7-9 and TRBJ2-7; 9 positions match TRBD2. CDR1 is SEHNR, CDR2 FQNEAQ, per germline (reference sequence). The CDR3 runs 16 residues. The trim removed 8 bases at V and 6 bases at J, leaving 17 bases unmatched. CDR3 nucleotide sequence: TGTGCCAGCCGCGCGCGGGGGGCGGGAGGGCCGAGCGAGCAGTACTTC. Its protein is CASRARGAGGPSEQYF.

This chain connects TRBV25-1 to TRBJ2-5; D possibly corresponds to TRBD2 (7 bases). The V gene lost 2 bases and the J gene lost 5 bases, with 18 bases spanning the gap. The length of the CDR3 is 16 residues. Germline V gene data show CDR1 as MGHDK and CDR2 as SYGVNS. The CDR3 reads CASSEVGGGARETQYF. The CDR3 nucleotides are TGTGCCAGCAGTGAAGTTGGTGGGGGGGCCAGGGAGACCCAGTACTTC.

The CDR3 nucleotides read TGTGCCAGCATCCCGACAGGGCCTAACACTGAAGCTTTCTTT. Translation: CASIPTGPNTEAFF. This sequence joins TRBV6-5 and TRBJ1-1, with 7 bases aligning to TRBD1. V trimming: 7 bases; J trimming: 2 bases; junction bases outside the gene matches: 7. The CDR3 is made up of 14 amino acids. Per germline, CDR1 MNHEY and CDR2 SVGAGI.

The J gene is TRBJ2-3, the V gene TRBV18, with D possibly matching TRBD1 (5 bases). Germline lookup yields CDR1 KGHSH and CDR2 LQKENI. This CDR3 has 15 amino acids. V was shortened by 4 bases and J by 7 bases, with 18 bases between the two germline ends. The CDR3 region is CASSRESGIWNTQYF. The DNA for the CDR3 is TGTGCCAGCTCACGAGAATCAGGGATTTGGAATACGCAGTATTTT.

V usage is TRBV6-5 and J usage is TRBJ1-5; D uncertain. Germline V CDR1 and CDR2: MNHEY, SVGAGI. The CDR3 runs to 12 residues. Between the trimmed V and J ends, which lost 5 bases and 0 bases, there was a span of 2 bases. The CDR3 region is CASSISNQPQHF. The DNA of the CDR3 is TGTGCCAGCAGTATTAGCAATCAGCCCCAGCATTTT.

The chain combines TRBV12-3 or TRBV12-4 with TRBJ2-7; no firm D call. The V and J ends lost 6 bases and 4 bases respectively, with 13 bases between them. The CDR3 extends over 13 amino acids. In DNA, the CDR3 is TGTGCCAGCAGCTCGGAACCGCTATACGAGCAGTACTTC. Protein sequence: CASSSEPLYEQYF.

V and J are TRBV28 and TRBJ2-7; the D call may be TRBD1 or TRBD2 (5 bases each). V was cut by 5 bases and J by 3 bases, with 17 bases left in between. Germline V gene lookup returns CDR1 MDHEN and CDR2 SYDVKM. The CDR3 is 15 residues long. The CDR3 is CASSANPRDRYEQYF. The CDR3, as DNA: TGTGCCAGCAGTGCTAACCCCAGGGACCGCTACGAGCAGTACTTC.

This clone was seen once. The chain carries TRBV6-2 or TRBV6-3 and TRBJ2-7; 8 bases match TRBD1. There are 16 residues in the CDR3. Germline lookup yields CDR1 MNHEY and CDR2 SVGEGT. Trimming took 6 bases from V and 3 from J; bases not matched to a gene: 13. CDR3 sequence reads: CASSSTTGGSHYEQYF. In DNA form, the CDR3 reads TGTGCCAGCAGCTCTACTACAGGGGGTTCCCACTACGAGCAGTACTTC.

V usage is TRBV7-8 and J usage is TRBJ2-7; 9 bases map to TRBD1. V was clipped by 5 bases and J by 2 bases; unmatched bases: 10. CDR1 is SGHVS and CDR2 is FQNEAQ in the germline V gene. The CDR3 is 16 amino acids. The CDR3 DNA is TGTGCCAGCAGCGACCGGGGACAGGGAACTCCCTACGAGCAGTACTTC. Its translation is CASSDRGQGTPYEQYF.

V and J are TRBV4-1 and TRBJ2-1; tentative D call: TRBD2 (6 bases). CDR1 and CDR2 (germline): MGHRA, YSYEKL. This CDR3 has 14 amino acids. Trimming stripped 2 bases from V and 9 bases from J, with 14 bases between. CDR3 loop: CASSQPGLTFEQFF. The CDR3 nucleotides read TGCGCCAGCAGCCAACCGGGACTCACGTTTGAGCAGTTCTTC.

The CDR3 reads CASSWGDSYEQYF. The CDR3 DNA sequence: TGTGCCAGCAGTTGGGGGGACTCCTACGAGCAGTACTTC. This chain links TRBV27 with TRBJ2-7, with D possibly TRBD2 on 6 matching bases. The CDR3 runs 13 residues. Germline assignment: CDR1 MNHEY and CDR2 SMNVEV (reference sequence). V lost 4 bases, J lost 0 bases, and 7 bases lay in between.

Here the CDR3 reads CASSKRGSPTSGTDTQYF. CDR3 nucleotides: TGTGCCAGCAGCAAACGGGGGAGCCCAACTTCCGGGACAGATACGCAGTATTTT. The chain recombines TRBV7-9 with TRBJ2-3, with a tentative D call TRBD2 (6 bases). From germline, CDR1 is SEHNR and CDR2 FQNEAQ (reference sequence). Trimming took off 5 bases at V and 3 bases at J, with 24 bases between the two ends. The CDR3 consists of 18 residues.

The genes are TRBV11-3 and TRBJ2-1; a possible D gene is TRBD1 (5 bases). Germline V gene sequence: CDR1 SGHNT, CDR2 YENEEA. V lost 2 bases, J lost 8 bases, and 19 bases lay in between. This CDR3 spans 16 amino acids. The DNA of the CDR3 is TGTGCCAGCAGCTTACCAAGTGGGGCCAGGGTCGATGAGCAGTTCTTC. Protein: CASSLPSGARVDEQFF.

The chain has TRBV7-9 and TRBJ1-5; 8 bases map to TRBD1. Trimming took 5 bases from V and 7 from J; bases not matched to a gene: 4. The CDR3 has 13 residues. CDR1 SEHNR and CDR2 FQNEAQ come from the germline V gene (reference sequence). The CDR3 sequence is CASSATGGQPQHF. The CDR3 nucleotides are TGTGCCAGCAGCGCCACAGGGGGACAGCCCCAGCATTTT.

This chain links TRBV7-7 with TRBJ2-7, with 9 bases matching TRBD1. This CDR3 region has 18 residues. V was pared by 4 bases and J by 0 bases, with 13 bases of the junction left unmatched. CDR1 is SSHAT and CDR2 is FNYEAQ in the germline V gene (reference sequence). This CDR3 reads CASSSKRDRARGSYEQYF. CDR3 bases: TGTGCCAGCAGCTCAAAAAGGGACAGGGCCCGGGGCTCCTACGAGCAGTACTTC.

J is TRBJ2-7 and V is TRBV30; D is unresolved. Germline CDR1 reads GTSNPN; CDR2 reads SVGIG (reference sequence). The CDR3 totals 12 residues. V was pared by 2 bases and J by 1 base, with 6 bases between. As DNA, the CDR3 is TGTGCCTGGAGTACGGGTTCCTACGAGCAGTACTTC. Translating it yields CAWSTGSYEQYF.

This chain connects TRBV7-9 to TRBJ1-6, with D possibly TRBD1 on 5 matching bases. Germline V gene sequence: CDR1 SEHNR, CDR2 FQNEAQ (reference sequence). V was shortened by 11 bases and J by 8 bases, with 16 bases between the two germline ends. The CDR3 is made up of 13 amino acids. The CDR3 bases are TGTGCCTCGGGGCAGGGAATTCATTCACCCCTCCACTTT. Its protein is CASGQGIHSPLHF. The full variable domain, completed using reference TRBV7-9 and TRBJ1-6, is DTGVSQNPRHKITKRGQNVTFRCDPISEHNRLYWYRQTLGQGPEFLTYFQNEAQLEKSRLLSDRFSAERPKGSFSTLEIQRTEQGDSAMYLCASGQGIHSPLHFGNGTRLTVT.

The chain links TRBV9 to TRBJ1-2, with 7 bases identical to TRBD1. The CDR3 is made up of 15 amino acids. The germline CDR1 and CDR2 sequences are SGDLS and YYNGEE. V gave up 1 base and J gave up 4 bases; unmatched junction bases: 7. CDR3 protein: CASSVSSGTVYGYTF. CDR3 DNA sequence: TGTGCCAGCAGCGTATCTTCGGGGACAGTCTATGGCTACACCTTC.

The rearrangement joins TRBV7-3 to TRBJ2-3, with D uncertain. Trimming took off 2 bases at V and 3 bases at J, with 9 bases between the two ends. The CDR3 is made up of 14 amino acids. Looked up from germline, CDR1 is SGHTA and CDR2 is FQGTGA. The CDR3 sequence: CASSLERRTDTQYF. CDR3 sequence (DNA): TGTGCCAGCAGCTTAGAAAGGCGAACAGATACGCAGTATTTT.

This clone was detected once. V usage is TRBV21-1 and J usage is TRBJ1-3. TRBV21-1 represents a pseudogene. This CDR3 spans 18 amino acids. CDR3 amino acids: CASSPGGRGHYSGNTIYF. The CDR3 nucleotides read TGTGCCAGCAGCCCAGGAGGGAGGGGACACTACTCTGGAAACACCATATATTTT.

The chain employs TRBV19 and TRBJ2-1, with 7 bases fitting TRBD2. The V gene end was trimmed by 8 bases and the J gene end by 9 bases; junction bases not matched to a gene: 13. CDR1 is LNHDA, CDR2 SQIVND, per germline (reference sequence). This CDR3 is built from 14 residues. In DNA, the CDR3 is TGTGCCAGTCGGACTAGTTTTACGAGAGGTGAGCAGTTCTTC. Its translation is CASRTSFTRGEQFF.

J is TRBJ2-1 and V is TRBV19, with TRBD2 matching over 8 bases. The CDR3 length is 14 residues. The V gene's germline CDR1 is LNHDA and CDR2 SQIVND (reference sequence). J lost 4 bases, V lost 7 bases, and 6 bases had no gene match. This CDR3 reads CASTMTSAYNEQFF. CDR3 DNA: TGTGCCAGTACAATGACTAGCGCGTACAATGAGCAGTTCTTC.

The chain carries TRBV10-3 and TRBJ1-1; 8 bases fit TRBD1. CDR1 ENHRY and CDR2 SYGVKD come from the germline V gene. The CDR3 spans 13 residues. V was pared by 5 bases and J by 3 bases, with 2 bases of the junction left unmatched. CDR3 sequence (DNA): TGTGCCATCAGTCCGGACAGGGACACTGAAGCTTTCTTT. Its protein is CAISPDRDTEAFF.

DNA for the CDR3: TGTGCCAGCAGCCCGGACAGCCGCGGTGAAGCTTTCTTT. Protein product: CASSPDSRGEAFF. The chain carries TRBV6-5 and TRBJ1-1; a possible D gene is TRBD1 (6 bases). From germline, CDR1 is MNHEY and CDR2 SVGAGI. Trimming cost V 6 bases and J 7 bases, with 15 bases left between them. This CDR3 has 13 residues.

The CDR3: CASSFGGTAKETQYF. Here the CDR3 DNA reads TGTGCCAGCAGCTTCGGCGGGACGGCAAAAGAGACCCAGTACTTC. The J gene is TRBJ2-5, the V gene TRBV5-4; tentative D call: TRBD2 (6 bases). Germline V gene data show CDR1 as SGHNT and CDR2 as YYREEE (reference sequence). Trimming shortened V by 2 bases and J by 3 bases, and 14 bases separated the two germline ends. The CDR3 covers 15 residues.

The chain recombines TRBV19 with TRBJ1-6; 8 bases are shared with TRBD1. This CDR3 is built from 15 residues. V was clipped by 0 bases and J by 9 bases; unmatched bases: 4. Germline loops: CDR1 LNHDA, CDR2 SQIVND (reference sequence). CDR3 protein: CASSIDRGLSSPLHF. CDR3 nucleotide sequence: TGTGCCAGTAGTATAGACAGGGGGCTTAGTTCACCCCTCCACTTT.

The chain has TRBV7-9 and TRBJ1-2, with D maybe TRBD1 (6 bases). Germline assignment: CDR1 SEHNR and CDR2 FQNEAQ (reference sequence). Trimming took 5 bases from V and 6 from J, leaving 13 bases between them. The CDR3 consists of 13 residues. The CDR3 loop is CASSQQGFDGYTF. The CDR3 region has the DNA TGTGCCAGCAGCCAACAGGGTTTCGATGGCTACACCTTC.